This T cell receptor (beta chain) came from a study of blood T cell repertoires in COVID-19. On the study more broadly: T cells, B-cell-depleted T cells, or PBMCs supplied cDNA or gDNA.

Profiled with immunoSEQ multiplex PCR; TCRdb holds only in-frame clones, not every one. Here the sample spans roughly 64,000 clones, over 75% being singletons. Germline CDR1 is SGHDN and CDR2 is FVKESK. The ends were cut back, 2 bases at V and 3 bases at J, with 7 bases in the middle. The CDR3 consists of 13 residues. Of note for this clone: This sample also contains other DNA sequences that code for the same CDR3.

The source material was peripheral blood. The gene calls are TRBV14 and TRBJ1-1; possible D gene TRBD1, 6 bases. This clonotype was obtained from a man between 50 and 59 years old with active COVID-19. The CDR3 region is CASSQQGYTEAFF. The CDR3 bases are TGTGCCAGCAGCCAACAGGGGTACACTGAAGCTTTCTTT. Combining the CDR3 with reference TRBV14 and TRBJ1-1 gives the whole variable domain EAGVTQFPSHSVIEKGQTVTLRCDPISGHDNLYWYRRVMGKEIKFLLHFVKESKQDESGMPNNRFLAERTGGTYSTLKVQPAELEDSGVYFCASSQQGYTEAFFGQGTRLTVV.